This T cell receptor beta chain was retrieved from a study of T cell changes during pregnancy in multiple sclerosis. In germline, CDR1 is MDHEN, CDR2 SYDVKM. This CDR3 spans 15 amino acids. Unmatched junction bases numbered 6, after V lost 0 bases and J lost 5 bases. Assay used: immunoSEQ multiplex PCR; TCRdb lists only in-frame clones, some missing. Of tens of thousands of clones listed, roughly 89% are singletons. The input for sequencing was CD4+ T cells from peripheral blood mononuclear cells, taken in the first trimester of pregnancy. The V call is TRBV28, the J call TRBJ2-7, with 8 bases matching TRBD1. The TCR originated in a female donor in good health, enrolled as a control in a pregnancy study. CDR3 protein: CASSLWQGARNEQYF. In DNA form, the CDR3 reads TGTGCCAGCAGTTTATGGCAGGGGGCTAGGAACGAGCAGTACTTC.